What follows are 6 T cell receptor beta chains derived from one specimen sequenced in a study of cytomegalovirus exposure and HLA in healthy donors. In the PCR, 60 Vbeta and 13 Jbeta primers were used. Profiling relied on immunoSEQ multiplex PCR, and the TCRdb table lists in-frame clones only, not all of them. The repertoire holds 130,000 or so clones, with 70% to 85% as singletons. The sample comprised PBMCs. The receptors were sampled from a woman in her forties in good health and CMV-seronegative.

The chain uses TRBV28 and TRBJ1-2, with D perhaps TRBD1 (6 bases). Looked up from germline, CDR1 is MDHEN and CDR2 is SYDVKM. The length of the CDR3 is 14 residues. Trimming shortened V by 3 bases and J by 5 bases, and 13 bases separated the two germline ends. CDR3 loop: CASSLGGAAYGYTF. The DNA of the CDR3 is TGTGCCAGCAGTTTGGGGGGGGCGGCATATGGCTACACCTTC.

The V and J genes are TRBV29-1 and TRBJ2-1; 8 positions agree with TRBD2. CDR1 is SQVTM and CDR2 is ANQGSEA in the germline V gene. The CDR3 runs 15 residues. The J segment lost 4 bases and the V segment lost 3 bases, leaving 8 bases of the junction unmatched. The CDR3 DNA sequence: TGCAGCGTTGACGTGAGACTAGCGCATTACAATGAGCAGTTCTTC. Protein sequence: CSVDVRLAHYNEQFF.

This chain's CDR3 is CASSQPDTSSFSYNEQFF. For the CDR3, the DNA is TGTGCCAGCAGCCAACCTGATACTAGCTCCTTCTCCTACAATGAGCAGTTCTTC. The V and J genes are TRBV4-2 and TRBJ2-1; D possibly corresponds to TRBD2 (6 bases). The CDR3 contains 18 residues. Germline V CDR1 and CDR2: LGHNA, YNFKEQ. V shed 2 bases and J shed 0 bases, with 17 bases lying between them.

This clone is labeled medium-sized (0.01 to 0.1%). This chain uses TRBV2 with TRBJ1-2; 7 bases agree with TRBD1. Germline lookup yields CDR1 SNHLY and CDR2 FYNNEI. The CDR3 has 12 amino acids. V lost 7 bases, J lost 7 bases, and 6 bases stayed unmatched. CDR3: CASITTGSGYTF. CDR3 coding DNA: TGTGCCAGCATAACGACAGGGTCTGGCTACACCTTC.

The chain uses TRBV6-5 and TRBJ1-2; D is undetermined. Germline V lookup: CDR1 MNHEY, CDR2 SVGAGI. Trimming left V 10 bases short and J 2 bases short, with 20 bases between. The CDR3 is 15 amino acids. CDR3 sequence (DNA): TGTGCCACCTTGGAGAGGGTCGGCGTGAACTATGGCTACACCTTC. Residues: CATLERVGVNYGYTF.

V gene TRBV4-1 combines with J gene TRBJ2-7; 12 bases line up with TRBD2. This CDR3 spans 13 amino acids. From germline, CDR1 is MGHRA and CDR2 YSYEKL. J gave up 9 bases and V 5 bases, and 5 bases lay outside the gene matches. DNA for the CDR3: TGCGCCAGCAGCAGACTAGCGGGAGAGGTGCAGTACTTC. Residues: CASSRLAGEVQYF.